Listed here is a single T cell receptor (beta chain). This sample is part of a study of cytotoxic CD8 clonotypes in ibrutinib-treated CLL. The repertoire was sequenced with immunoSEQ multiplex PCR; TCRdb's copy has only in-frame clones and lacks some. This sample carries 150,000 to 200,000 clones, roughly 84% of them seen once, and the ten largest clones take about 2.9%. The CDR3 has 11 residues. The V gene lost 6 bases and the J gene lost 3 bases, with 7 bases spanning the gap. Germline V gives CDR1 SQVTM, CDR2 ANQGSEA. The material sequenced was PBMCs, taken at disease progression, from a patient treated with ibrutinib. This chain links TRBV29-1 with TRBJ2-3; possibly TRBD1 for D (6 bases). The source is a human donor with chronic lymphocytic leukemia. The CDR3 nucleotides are TGCAGCGTCCAGGGGACAGATACGCAGTATTTT. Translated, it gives CSVQGTDTQYF.